Listed below are T cell receptor beta chains from one sample, sequenced in a study of T cells in Graves' hyperthyroidism and ophthalmopathy. MiXCR, applied by TCRdb to the multiplex PCR reads, yields one record per CDR3 protein. The table records over 450,000 distinct CDR3 sequences, around an eighth of them present only once. The specimen sequenced was blood. All receptors derive from a woman in her late teens or twenties with Graves' hyperthyroidism. The conserved cysteine and the conserved F or W are not part of the CDR3 here.

v_call cdr3_aa
TRBV27 ASSLEGTYTDTQY
TRBV11-1 ASSSVGTGDSPLH
TRBV20-1 SASGRYNSPLH
TRBV5-8 ASSGPGLAENQETQY
TRBV9 ASSVGPTTRGVANEQF
TRBV20-1 SASRGSYEQY
TRBV5-1 ASSDIRGNDERF
TRBV4-1 ASSQPGQPYGYT
TRBV5-8 ASSLGLGVREQY
TRBV30 AWTIRGDQPQH
TRBV5-1 ASSFTGSTDTQY
TRBV2 ASSERAGPYYGYT
TRBV19 ASSTRTEETQY
TRBV12-5 ASGPGAEWETQY
TRBV5-1 ASSPGLAGASVEQF
TRBV27 ASRSYLYEQY
TRBV14 ASSEWDTEAF
TRBV7-6 ASSLVSSGRQIQETQY
TRBV19 ASSMVTKTRMNTEAF
TRBV11-2 ASRAGGIAAPGRYGYT
TRBV3-1 ASSQTGGREPQH
TRBV30 AKGQGVGSPLH
TRBV14 ASSHNDRADEKLF